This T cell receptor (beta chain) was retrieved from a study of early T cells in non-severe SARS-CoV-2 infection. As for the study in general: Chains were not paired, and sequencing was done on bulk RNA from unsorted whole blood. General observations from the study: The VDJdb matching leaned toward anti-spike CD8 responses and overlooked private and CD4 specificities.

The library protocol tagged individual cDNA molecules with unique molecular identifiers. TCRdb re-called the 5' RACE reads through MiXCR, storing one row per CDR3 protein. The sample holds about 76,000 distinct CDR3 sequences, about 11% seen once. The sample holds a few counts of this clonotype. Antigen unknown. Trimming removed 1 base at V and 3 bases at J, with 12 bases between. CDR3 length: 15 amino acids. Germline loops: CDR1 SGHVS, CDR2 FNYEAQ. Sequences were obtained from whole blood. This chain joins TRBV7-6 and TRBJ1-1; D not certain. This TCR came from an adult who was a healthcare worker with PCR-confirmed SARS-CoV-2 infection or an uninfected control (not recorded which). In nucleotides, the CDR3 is TGTGCCAGCAGCTTAGATGGGAGCAAGTACACTGAAGCTTTCTTT. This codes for CASSLDGSKYTEAFF.